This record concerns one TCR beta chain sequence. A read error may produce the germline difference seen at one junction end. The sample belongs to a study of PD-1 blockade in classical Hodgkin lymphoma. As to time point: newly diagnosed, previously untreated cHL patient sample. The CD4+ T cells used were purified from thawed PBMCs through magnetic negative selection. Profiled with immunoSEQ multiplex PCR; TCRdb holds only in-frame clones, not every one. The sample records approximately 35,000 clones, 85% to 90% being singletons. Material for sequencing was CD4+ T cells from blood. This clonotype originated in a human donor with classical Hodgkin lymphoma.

The CDR3 spells CASSLDGSGADTQYF. The CDR3 bases are TGTGCCAGCAGCCTAGATGGCTCGGGCGCAGATACGCAGTATTTT. The chain links TRBV11-3 to TRBJ2-3; D not resolved. Germline-derived CDR1 and CDR2 are SGHNT and YENEEA. The length of the CDR3 is 15 residues.